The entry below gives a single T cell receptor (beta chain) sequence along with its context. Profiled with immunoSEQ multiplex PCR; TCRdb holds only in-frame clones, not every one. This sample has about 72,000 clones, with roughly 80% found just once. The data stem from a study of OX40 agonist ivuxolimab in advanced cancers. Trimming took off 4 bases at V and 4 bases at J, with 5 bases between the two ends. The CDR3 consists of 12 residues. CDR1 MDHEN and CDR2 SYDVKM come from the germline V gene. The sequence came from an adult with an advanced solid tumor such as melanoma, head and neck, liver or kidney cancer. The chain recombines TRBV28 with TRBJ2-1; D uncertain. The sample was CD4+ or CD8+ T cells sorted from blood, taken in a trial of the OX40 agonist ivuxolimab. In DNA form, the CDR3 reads TGTGCCAGCAGTTCCCCATACAATGAGCAGTTCTTC. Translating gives CASSSPYNEQFF.